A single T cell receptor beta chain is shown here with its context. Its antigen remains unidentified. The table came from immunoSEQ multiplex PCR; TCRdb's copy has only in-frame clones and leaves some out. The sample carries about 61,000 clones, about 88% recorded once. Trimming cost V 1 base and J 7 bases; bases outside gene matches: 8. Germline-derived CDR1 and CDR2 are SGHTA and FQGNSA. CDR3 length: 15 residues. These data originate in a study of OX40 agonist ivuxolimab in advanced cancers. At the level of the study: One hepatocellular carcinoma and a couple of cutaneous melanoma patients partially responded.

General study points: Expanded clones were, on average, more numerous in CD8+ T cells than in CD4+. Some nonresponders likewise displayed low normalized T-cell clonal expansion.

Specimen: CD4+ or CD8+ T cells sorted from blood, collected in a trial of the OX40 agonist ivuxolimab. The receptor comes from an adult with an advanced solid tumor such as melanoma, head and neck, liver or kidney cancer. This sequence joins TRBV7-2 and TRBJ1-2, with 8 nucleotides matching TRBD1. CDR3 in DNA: TGTGCCAGCAGCTTAGTCGGGCAGGGGGCAGGTGGCTACACCTTC. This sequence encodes CASSLVGQGAGGYTF.